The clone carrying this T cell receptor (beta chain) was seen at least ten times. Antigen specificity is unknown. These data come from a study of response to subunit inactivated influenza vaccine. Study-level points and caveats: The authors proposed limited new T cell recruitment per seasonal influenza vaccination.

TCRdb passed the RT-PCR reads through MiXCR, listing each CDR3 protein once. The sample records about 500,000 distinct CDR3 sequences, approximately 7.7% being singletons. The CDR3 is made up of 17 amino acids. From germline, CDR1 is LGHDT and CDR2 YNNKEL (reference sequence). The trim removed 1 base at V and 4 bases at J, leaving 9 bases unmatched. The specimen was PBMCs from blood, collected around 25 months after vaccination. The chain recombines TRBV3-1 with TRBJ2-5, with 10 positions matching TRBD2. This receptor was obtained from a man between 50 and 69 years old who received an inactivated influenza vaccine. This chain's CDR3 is CASSQGWASGRGETQYF. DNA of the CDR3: TGTGCCAGCAGCCAAGGGTGGGCTAGCGGGAGAGGAGAGACCCAGTACTTC.